This entry is about one T cell receptor beta chain. Its cognate antigen is unknown. Spiking each PCR with synthetic TCR analog templates was performed. Using immunoSEQ multiplex PCR, the repertoire was profiled, and TCRdb retains in-frame clones only, with some absent. The table records about 56,000 clones, less than 90% of them present only once. Time point here: pretreatment peripheral blood. The source of the sample is a study of PD-L1 blockade in urothelial cancer. Turning to the study itself: Patients went on atezolizumab in the mid-2010s, receiving 1,200 mg intravenously every 3 weeks. Male patients with bladder-origin urothelial cancer numbered about nine tenths of the roughly 29. Study-level findings and limits: Durable-benefit patients showed greater tumor-associated blood clone expansion at 3 weeks.

CDR1 is MNHNS, CDR2 SASEGT, per germline. The CDR3 is made up of 16 amino acids. The J segment lost 0 bases and the V segment lost 4 bases, leaving 2 bases of the junction unmatched. Material: PBMCs, obtained around atezolizumab (anti-PD-L1) treatment. The sequence derives from a man between 65 and 80 years old with urothelial cancer. V and J are TRBV6-1 and TRBJ2-2; 10 nucleotides match TRBD1. CDR3 in DNA: TGTGCCAGCAGTGGGACAGGGGGGGCGAACACCGGGGAGCTGTTTTTT. It is translated as CASSGTGGANTGELFF.